These 5 T cell receptor beta chains were sequenced from one sample in a study of OX40 agonist ivuxolimab in advanced cancers. Only in-frame clones appear in the TCRdb table, and some are missing; sequencing was by immunoSEQ multiplex PCR. The sample gives approximately 16,000 clones, roughly 85% of which show up once; 25% to 35% is in the top ten. Sequenced material: CD4+ or CD8+ T cells sorted from blood, taken in a trial of the OX40 agonist ivuxolimab. The receptors were gathered from an adult with an advanced solid tumor such as melanoma, head and neck, liver or kidney cancer.

Concerning this clone: The same CDR3 arises from other DNA sequences in this sample as well. The genes are TRBV4-3 and TRBJ2-1; D is unresolved. This CDR3 comprises 15 residues. Germline loops: CDR1 LGHNA, CDR2 YSLEER. Deletions cut 0 bases from V and 5 bases from J, with 11 bases between. Here the CDR3 reads CASSQDSFGDNEQFF. The CDR3 bases are TGCGCCAGCAGCCAAGATTCGTTCGGCGACAATGAGCAGTTCTTC.

In its sample, this clone is large (0.1 to 1%). The chain joins TRBV10-3 to TRBJ1-5, with TRBD1 matching over 8 bases. The germline CDR1 and CDR2 sequences are ENHRY and SYGVKD. The CDR3 is 14 residues long. The V and J ends lost 11 bases and 0 bases, in that order; junction bases with no gene match: 6. The CDR3 coding sequence is TGTGCCGCCGGGACAGGTGATAGCAATCAGCCCCAGCATTTT. Its protein is CAAGTGDSNQPQHF.

In this sample, this clone turned up once. The rearrangement uses TRBV6-5 and TRBJ1-1; D perhaps matches TRBD1 (5 bases). CDR1 MNHEY and CDR2 SVGAGI come from the germline V gene. The CDR3 consists of 15 residues. V lost 4 bases to trimming and J lost 1 base, with 13 bases between them. The CDR3 sequence: CASSFTGLPNTEAFF. In nucleotides, the CDR3 is TGTGCCAGCAGTTTCACGGGACTCCCGAACACTGAAGCTTTCTTT.

The V and J genes are TRBV7-6 and TRBJ2-1, with 7 bases matching TRBD2. Unmatched junction bases numbered 2, after V lost 0 bases and J lost 0 bases. The CDR3 totals 16 residues. Germline V gives CDR1 SGHVS, CDR2 FNYEAQ. The CDR3 spells CASSLASSGSYNEQFF. The CDR3 DNA reads TGTGCCAGCAGCTTAGCGTCTAGCGGCTCCTACAATGAGCAGTTCTTC. The variable domain in full, completed from reference TRBV7-6 and TRBJ2-1, reads GAGVSQSPRYKVTKRGQDVALRCDPISGHVSLYWYRQALGQGPEFLTYFNYEAQQDKSGLPNDRFSAERPEGSISTLTIQRTEQRDSAMYRCASSLASSGSYNEQFFGPGTRLTVL.

This rearrangement joins TRBV29-1 to TRBJ2-3; TRBD2 is a possible D gene (7 bases). V was pared by 6 bases and J by 6 bases, with 16 bases between. CDR1 SQVTM and CDR2 ANQGSEA come from the germline V gene. The CDR3 has 13 amino acids. The CDR3 DNA follows: TGCAGCGTGGGGGGGCTCCAATTGGATACGCAGTATTTT. It yields the protein CSVGGLQLDTQYF.